The rows below give T cell receptor beta chains drawn from one sample of a study of blood T cell repertoires in COVID-19. The protocol was immunoSEQ multiplex PCR, while the TCRdb copy is restricted to in-frame clones and leaves out a portion. The sample holds 490,000 or so clones; 75% to 90% are singletons and the top ten take around 7.9%. Material for sequencing was PBMCs or T cells enriched from blood (not recorded which). These receptors were taken from a woman aged 55-70 years who had recovered from COVID-19. CDR3s include the opening cysteine and the closing phenylalanine or tryptophan. D genes are given only for firm matches. A clone size is listed for some rows: how often the clone was seen (once, few, many), or a class if it is expanded.

d_call	v_call	clone_size	j_call	cdr3_aa	cdr3_nt
.	TRBV2	.	TRBJ1-1	CASSEDSGTEAFF	TGTGCCAGCAGTGAAGACTCGGGCACTGAAGCTTTCTTT
TRBD2	TRBV4-2	once	TRBJ2-7	CASSQDELAGGLEQYF	TGTGCCAGCAGCCAAGATGAACTAGCGGGGGGGCTCGAGCAGTACTTC
TRBD2	TRBV7-2	.	TRBJ2-5	CASSAGGLKTQYF	TGTGCCAGCAGCGCGGGGGGGCTGAAGACCCAGTACTTC
.	TRBV24-1	.	TRBJ1-5	CATSDSRLGGSGNQPQHF	TGTGCCACCAGTGACTCGCGTTTGGGAGGTAGCGGGAATCAGCCCCAGCATTTT
.	TRBV3-1/TRBV3-2	.	TRBJ1-6	CASSQGKGHSPLHF	TGTGCCAGCAGCCAAGGGAAGGGGCACTCACCCCTCCACTTT
.	TRBV9	.	TRBJ1-2	CASSVESGSRGYTF	TGTGCCAGCAGCGTCGAATCGGGAAGTCGTGGCTACACCTTC
.	TRBV2	.	TRBJ1-1	CASSESGSLPEAFF	TGTGCCAGCAGTGAAAGCGGTAGTCTTCCTGAAGCTTTCTTT
TRBD1	TRBV2	.	TRBJ2-2	CASTRGHTGELFF	TGTGCCAGCACCAGGGGGCACACCGGGGAGCTGTTTTTT
.	TRBV7-8	.	TRBJ1-2	CASSLEQTPTTF	TGTGCCAGCAGCTTAGAACAGACGCCCACCACCTTC
TRBD2	TRBV6-5	.	TRBJ2-2	CASRRRDYRAGELFF	TGTGCCAGCAGACGCCGGGACTATAGAGCCGGGGAGCTGTTTTTT
.	TRBV11-2	.	TRBJ2-3	CASSLVSSSTDTQYF	TGTGCCAGCAGCCTTGTGAGCTCTTCCACAGATACGCAGTATTTT
TRBD1	TRBV10-3	.	TRBJ2-5	CAISERQGTYTQYF	TGTGCCATCAGTGAGAGACAGGGGACTTACACCCAGTACTTC
.	TRBV29-1	.	TRBJ2-7	CSVEMGATYEQYF	TGCAGCGTTGAAATGGGGGCTACTTACGAGCAGTACTTC
.	TRBV5-5	.	TRBJ1-6	CASSLLRDSPLHF	TGTGCCAGCAGCTTGTTGAGGGATTCACCCCTCCACTTT
TRBD1	TRBV5-1	.	TRBJ1-6	CASSLRQGGDSPLHF	TGCGCCAGCAGCCTCCGACAGGGAGGAGATTCACCCCTCCACTTT
TRBD1	TRBV2	.	TRBJ2-4	CASRQQGAAGIQYF	TGTGCCAGCAGGCAACAGGGGGCAGCGGGCATTCAGTACTTC
.	TRBV27	.	TRBJ1-2	CASSGRGSYGYTF	TGTGCCAGCAGTGGCAGGGGAAGCTATGGCTACACCTTC
.	TRBV9	.	TRBJ1-1	CASSVGGTHEAFF	TGTGCCAGCAGCGTAGGGGGGACACACGAAGCTTTCTTT
TRBD2	TRBV19	.	TRBJ2-3	CASSIRSGGEDTQYF	TGTGCCAGTAGTATAAGAAGCGGGGGGGAAGATACGCAGTATTTT
TRBD1	TRBV29-1	.	TRBJ1-3	CSVGQGSARFGNTIYF	TGCAGCGTGGGACAGGGAAGCGCCCGGTTTGGAAACACCATATATTTT
.	TRBV13	.	TRBJ1-4	CASSIGQWSEKLFF	TGTGCCAGCAGCATCGGACAGTGGTCGGAAAAACTGTTTTTT
.	TRBV6-5	.	TRBJ1-2	CASSSKRTSLFYGYTF	TGTGCCAGCAGTTCGAAACGGACTTCCCTCTTTTATGGCTACACCTTC
.	TRBV10-3	.	TRBJ2-5	CATELGVGETQYF	TGTGCCACCGAGTTAGGGGTAGGAGAGACCCAGTACTTC
.	TRBV10-3	.	TRBJ1-4	CAISDRSTNEKLFF	TGTGCCATCAGTGACCGTTCAACTAATGAAAAACTGTTTTTT
TRBD2	TRBV4-1	.	TRBJ2-1	CASSIPGGAYNEQFF	TGCGCCAGCAGCATTCCGGGGGGGGCCTACAATGAGCAGTTCTTC
.	TRBV6-5	.	TRBJ1-1	CASSYGRGTEAFF	TGTGCCAGCAGTTACGGGAGGGGAACTGAAGCTTTCTTT